The next 14 T cell receptor beta chains were all read from a single sample in a study of blood T cells in healthy people across ages. The second PCR ran roughly 6 to 11 cycles with a sample-barcoded 5' primer and J-beta primers. TCRdb re-called the 5' RACE reads through MiXCR, storing one row per CDR3 protein. The sample holds about 640,000 distinct CDR3 sequences; about 30% are singletons and the top ten take more than 15%. Sequencing was carried out using blood. The receptors here all came from a woman older than 75 in good health.

The chain recombines TRBV2 with TRBJ1-2; 9 bases map to TRBD1. In germline, CDR1 is SNHLY, CDR2 FYNNEI. The junction had 6 bases not matched to a gene; V was cut back by 6 bases and J by 1 base. The CDR3 is made up of 15 amino acids. The CDR3 loop is CASSDGTGYNYGYTF. The DNA of the CDR3 is TGTGCCAGCAGCGATGGGACAGGGTATAACTATGGCTACACCTTC.

Only a few counts were recorded for this clonotype. The chain couples TRBV6-1 to TRBJ1-5; D possibly corresponds to TRBD1 (5 bases). CDR1 MNHNS and CDR2 SASEGT come from the germline V gene. The CDR3 extends over 15 amino acids. V was cut by 1 base and J by 3 bases, with 10 bases left in between. The CDR3 is CASSEGGRINQPQHF. In DNA form, the CDR3 reads TGTGCCAGCAGTGAAGGGGGACGGATCAATCAGCCCCAGCATTTT.

This clonotype was observed at least ten times. The chain carries TRBV29-1 and TRBJ2-1, with D hard to call. V was cut by 2 bases and J by 6 bases, with 14 bases left in between. This CDR3 comprises 14 residues. Germline CDR1 and CDR2: SQVTM and ANQGSEA. CDR3 DNA: TGCAGCGTTGAACGGGTCCCTTCCGGCAATGAGCAGTTCTTC. It encodes CSVERVPSGNEQFF.

This rearrangement joins TRBV9 to TRBJ1-2; 7 bases line up with TRBD1. The germline V gene encodes CDR1 SGDLS and CDR2 YYNGEE. With V trimmed by 3 bases and J by 13 bases, 12 bases remained unmatched. The CDR3 is made up of 13 amino acids. The chain's CDR3 is CASSAATGARCTF. In nucleotides, the CDR3 is TGTGCCAGCAGCGCCGCCACAGGGGCTCGCTGCACCTTC.

In the case of this clonotype: Compared with germline, one end of the junction differs, possibly owing to a read error. The chain combines TRBV7-9 with TRBJ2-1, with 12 nucleotides matching TRBD2. CDR1 and CDR2 from the germline V gene are SEHNR and FQNEAQ (reference sequence). The CDR3 extends over 18 amino acids. The CDR3 spells CASSPQTSGRSSYNGQFF. In DNA, the CDR3 is TGTGCCAGCAGCCCTCAGACTAGCGGGAGATCTAGTTACAATGGGCAGTTCTTC.

Worth noting for this clonotype: This may come from a read error, since a much larger clone is one base off. The V and J genes are TRBV3-1 and TRBJ2-7; a weak D match, TRBD1 (5 bases). CDR1 is LGHDT and CDR2 is YNNKEL in the germline V gene (reference sequence). V was cut by 1 base and J by 0 bases, with 7 bases left in between. The CDR3 consists of 14 residues. CDR3 sequence (DNA): TGTGCCAGCAGCCAAGCCAGGGCCTCCTACGAGCAGTACTTC. Translated, it gives CASSQARASYEQYF.

This clonotype was detected many times. This chain uses TRBV7-3 with TRBJ2-5, with 9 bases that match TRBD1. V shed 2 bases and J 5 bases; nucleotides not matched to a gene: 12. Per the germline V gene, CDR1 is SGHTA and CDR2 is FQGTGA. The CDR3 has 17 residues. CDR3 loop: CASSLGPGQGLSETQYF. CDR3 nucleotides: TGTGCCAGCAGCTTAGGCCCGGGACAGGGTTTGTCGGAGACCCAGTACTTC.

With regard to this clonotype: The conserved closing phenylalanine or tryptophan is absent in this CDR3, likely reflecting a read error. This chain links TRBV4-3 with TRBJ1-2; TRBD1 might be the D (5 bases). Germline V gene lookup returns CDR1 LGHNA and CDR2 YSLEER. The germline V and J ends were trimmed by 0 bases and 8 bases, with 13 bases remaining between them. The CDR3 spans 14 residues. The CDR3 region has the DNA TGCGCCAGCAGCCAAGACGAGGGGACGGGAGGCTACACCTGC. Residues: CASSQDEGTGGYTC.

In this sample, this clonotype turned up many times. The chain has TRBV4-2 and TRBJ2-5; D is unresolved. V shed 0 bases and J shed 2 bases, with 7 bases lying between them. CDR1 is LGHNA, CDR2 YNFKEQ, per germline. This CDR3 spans 14 amino acids. The CDR3, as DNA: TGTGCCAGCAGCCAAGAAGGCAGTCAAGAGACCCAGTACTTC. Protein product: CASSQEGSQETQYF.

The V and J genes are TRBV7-2 and TRBJ2-6; a possible D gene is TRBD2 (6 bases). Trimming pared 5 bases from V and 2 bases from J, leaving 19 bases between. Germline lookup yields CDR1 SGHTA and CDR2 FQGNSA. This CDR3 comprises 18 residues. The CDR3 protein is CASSLDGGSLTGANVLTF. Written as DNA, the CDR3 is TGTGCCAGCAGCCTGGATGGGGGGAGTTTAACTGGGGCCAACGTCCTGACTTTC.

The chain uses TRBV3-1 and TRBJ1-6; D is unresolved. The CDR3 has 13 residues. V was trimmed by 8 bases and J by 8 bases, leaving 13 bases between them. Germline V gives CDR1 LGHDT, CDR2 YNNKEL (reference sequence). The CDR3 loop reads CASREVGDSPLHF. The CDR3 DNA follows: TGTGCCAGCCGGGAGGTCGGTGATTCACCCCTCCACTTT.

About this clonotype itself: It may be a read error: a sequence one base away is much more abundant. The chain has TRBV6-2 or TRBV6-3 and TRBJ2-7; TRBD1 might be the D (6 bases). The CDR3 has 15 amino acids. Germline CDR1 is MNHEY and CDR2 is SVGEGT. V was trimmed by 6 bases and J by 3 bases, leaving 18 bases between them. In DNA form, the CDR3 reads TGTGCCAGCAGAGTACAGTGGGACATCGGCTACGAGCAGTACTTC. This codes for CASRVQWDIGYEQYF.

This clonotype came up a few times. A read error may be the cause here, since a much bigger clone is one base away. DNA of the CDR3: TGCAGTGCTCCGGGACTAACGGGGGGTACCTACAATGAGCAGTTCTTC. Protein product: CSAPGLTGGTYNEQFF. This rearrangement joins TRBV20-1 to TRBJ2-1; 7 bases align to TRBD2. CDR1 and CDR2 (germline): DFQATT, SNEGSKA (reference sequence). The CDR3 extends over 16 amino acids. After removal of 5 bases from V and 2 bases from J, the junction contained 12 bases not matched to a gene.

The chain couples TRBV9 to TRBJ2-1; D call uncertain. Deletions cut 0 bases from V and 2 bases from J, with 9 bases between. The CDR3 sequence is 15 residues long. Germline V CDR1 and CDR2: SGDLS, YYNGEE. In DNA, the CDR3 is TGTGCCAGCAGCGTAGGACCGTCCACCTACAATGAGCAGTTCTTC. Amino acids: CASSVGPSTYNEQFF.